This TCR beta chain was identified in a study of T cells in Graves' hyperthyroidism and ophthalmopathy. Background on the study: Peripheral blood draws took place at initial diagnosis, ahead of any treatment.

Germline values: CDR1 LNHDA, CDR2 SQIVND (reference sequence). This CDR3 has 16 amino acids. Losses at the gene ends were 3 bases for V and 0 bases for J; bases not matched to a gene: 5. The study enrolled patients aged 18 to 65 with newly diagnosed hyperthyroidism of under 2 months' duration. This clonotype has just a few counts. Its antigen remains unknown. Amplification of TCR beta CDR3 regions used RNA as the template. RT-PCR in the first round (using the HTBI primer set) targeted the TCR CDR3. Each CDR3 protein gets one entry after TCRdb re-called the multiplex PCR reads with MiXCR. This sample has around 560,000 distinct CDR3 sequences; about a sixth occur once, and the top ten carry roughly 18%. Findings of the study overall: The model foresaw ophthalmopathy a median roughly 6 months prior to onset. Most expanded thyroid clonotypes above 0.001 also appeared in blood.

V gene TRBV19 combines with J gene TRBJ1-1, with 9 bases that match TRBD1. The sample consisted of blood. The sequence was obtained from a woman between 18 and 29 years old with Graves' hyperthyroidism. CDR3 coding DNA: TGTGCCAGTAGTATCGGGACAGGGAAGATGAACACTGAAGCTTTCTTT. It specifies CASSIGTGKMNTEAFF.